This TCR beta chain was profiled in a study of radiotherapy plus CTLA-4 blockade in lung cancer (dated by TCRdb to the late 2010s). A note on the overall study: Objective responses occurred in roughly 20% of enrolled patients, and 31% achieved disease control. The investigation overall reported the following: Increased serum interferon-beta after radiation, together with early dynamic changes in blood T cell clones, were reported to be the strongest predictors of response. After treatment with radiotherapy and ipilimumab, TCR clones that originated in tumors expanded in peripheral blood.

Library creation used the immunoSEQ multiplex PCR assay. In TCRdb, the immuneACCESS table is reduced to in-frame sequences with V and J assigned. These tables do not hold every clone; where another copy was compared, an unresolved V gene accounts for under half, and the others remain unexplained. In all, the sample holds some 64,000 clones, and roughly three quarters of those were seen once. The ten top clones hold about 15% of the sample. Turning to this clone: Its specific antigen is unknown. Base-call qualities are not available, and no considerably larger clone is one nucleotide away.

The study evaluated CTLA-4 blockade (ipilimumab) given together with focal radiation therapy in patients who had chemo-refractory metastatic non-small-cell lung cancer. The germline V gene provides CDR1 SGHAT and CDR2 FQNNGV. Spanning cysteine to phenylalanine, the CDR3 consists of 15 amino acids. Solely the CDR3 DNA is kept, with 45 bases framed from the first base. At the junction V is shortened by 4 bases and J by 0 bases, with 12 bases in between. The sequencing used peripheral blood, collected from a patient treated with radiotherapy plus ipilimumab. The rearranged chain carries TRBV11-2 and TRBJ1-1; possibly the D gene is TRBD1, per 5 matching bases. The origin of this receptor is a human donor with non-small cell lung cancer whose response to radiotherapy plus ipilimumab could not be evaluated. Some clones in this sample may be carry-over from other donors' samples. The DNA sequence is as follows: TGTGCCAGCAGCTCTCCTGGGGGGGTGAACACTGAAGCTTTCTTT. Its coded protein is CASSSPGGVNTEAFF. Extended through the reference TRBV11-2 and TRBJ1-1 proteins, this CDR3 yields the full variable domain: EAGVAQSPRYKIIEKRQSVAFWCNPISGHATLYWYQQILGQGPKLLIQFQNNGVVDDSQLPKDRFSAERLKGVDSTLKIQPAKLEDSAVYLCASSSPGGVNTEAFFGQGTRLTVV.